This entry lists 16 T cell receptor beta chains sequenced from one sample in a study of regulatory T cells in long-lasting Graves disease. The time point here: persistent/refractory GD, antithyroid drugs over 5 years with positive TRAb. The TCR library was made from RNA extracted from PBMCs. Investigators prepared the TCR beta libraries by applying iRepertoire HTBI primers and Arm-PCR of CDR3 regions. TCRdb analysed the multiplex PCR reads with MiXCR anew, one entry per CDR3 protein. The sample has about 460,000 distinct CDR3 sequences, roughly 23% seen once. The sample was peripheral blood mononuclear cells (PBMCs), taken when the disease was refractory, from a patient treated with antithyroid drugs. These receptors were taken from a female donor with Graves disease.

This clonotype was seen many times. This rearrangement joins TRBV7-9 to TRBJ1-6; D gene uncertain. Looked up from germline, CDR1 is SEHNR and CDR2 is FQNEAQ (reference sequence). The V end lost 1 base, the J end lost 7 bases, and 2 bases lay between the germline ends. The CDR3 runs to 12 residues. CDR3 residues: CASSLENSPLHF. Written as DNA, the CDR3 is TGTGCCAGCAGCTTAGAGAATTCACCCCTCCACTTT.

V and J are TRBV7-2 and TRBJ2-2; the D is unclear. Germline assignment: CDR1 SGHTA and CDR2 FQGNSA. V lost 1 base and J lost 0, with 9 bases in between. The CDR3 length is 16 residues. Written as DNA, the CDR3 is TGTGCCAGCAGCTTAGAGGCTACCACGAACACCGGGGAGCTGTTTTTT. This translates into CASSLEATTNTGELFF.

As regards this clonotype: A clone one base away is much larger, so this may be a read error. The rearrangement uses TRBV12-3 or TRBV12-4 and TRBJ1-4, with TRBD1 identical over 7 bases. The CDR3 spans 14 residues. The DNA for the CDR3 is TGTGCCAGCAGGCCGGGACAGACTAATGAAAAACAGTTTTTT. It codes for CASRPGQTNEKQFF.

The chain links TRBV7-8 to TRBJ2-5, with no clear D. Germline-derived CDR1 and CDR2 are SGHVS and FQNEAQ. Trimming left V 8 bases short and J 0 bases short, with 7 bases between. This CDR3 spans 12 amino acids. The CDR3 coding sequence is TGTGCCAGCTTCCGGGACCAAGAGACCCAGTACTTC. It codes for CASFRDQETQYF.

The chain links TRBV5-6 to TRBJ1-1; D is undetermined. V lost 3 bases to trimming and J lost 4 bases, with 10 bases between them. Germline CDR1 and CDR2: SGHDT and YYEEEE. This CDR3 has 13 residues. CDR3 amino acids: CASSYDGVTEAFF. DNA for the CDR3: TGTGCCAGCAGCTACGATGGGGTCACTGAAGCTTTCTTT.

This clonotype was observed a few times. The J gene is TRBJ2-6, the V gene TRBV6-1; no definite D call. Germline CDR1 and CDR2: MNHNS and SASEGT. This CDR3 is built from 15 residues. With 6 bases removed from V and 0 bases from J, the gap between germline ends came to 9 bases. This chain's CDR3 is CASSLALSGANVLTF. The CDR3 DNA reads TGTGCCAGCAGCTTAGCTCTCTCTGGGGCCAACGTCCTGACTTTC.

V and J are TRBV5-8 and TRBJ1-5, with TRBD1 as a possible D gene (6 bases). The CDR3 length is 15 residues. The V end lost 2 bases, the J end lost 7 bases, and 16 bases lay between the germline ends. Germline-derived CDR1 and CDR2 are SGHTS and YDEGEE. The CDR3 is CASSFFLGAGQPQHF. The CDR3 nucleotides read TGTGCCAGCAGCTTTTTTTTGGGGGCAGGACAGCCCCAGCATTTT.

This clonotype was detected only a few times. This chain joins TRBV25-1 and TRBJ1-4, with D possibly being TRBD1 (6 bases). Between the trimmed V and J ends, which lost 1 base and 8 bases, there was a span of 17 bases. The germline gives CDR1 MGHDK, CDR2 SYGVNS. The CDR3 is made up of 16 amino acids. CDR3 loop: CASSESRGHSGEKLFF. In DNA, the CDR3 is TGTGCCAGCAGTGAATCCAGGGGCCACTCGGGGGAAAAACTGTTTTTT.

At least ten counts were recorded for this clonotype. V and J are TRBV27 and TRBJ1-5; D ambiguous. CDR3 length equals 16 residues. Per germline, CDR1 MNHEY and CDR2 SMNVEV (reference sequence). V lost 0 bases to trimming and J lost 3 bases, with 12 bases between them. Written as DNA, the CDR3 is TGTGCCAGCAGTTTATCCCCGGACCTCCTCAATCAGCCCCAGCATTTT. Residues: CASSLSPDLLNQPQHF.

A remark on this clonotype: This may arise from a read error, as a much more abundant clone is one base away. The gene calls are TRBV12-3 or TRBV12-4 and TRBJ2-2; no clear D gene. The CDR3 totals 15 residues. Trimming took off 3 bases at V and 1 base at J, with 9 bases between the two ends. DNA of the CDR3: TGTGCCAGCAGTTTCCAACTCCGGAACACCGGGGAGCTGTTTTTT. Translated: CASSFQLRNTGELFF.

This clonotype occurred many times. V gene TRBV28 combines with J gene TRBJ2-5; 8 bases match TRBD2. This CDR3 is 16 amino acids long. Looked up from germline, CDR1 is MDHEN and CDR2 is SYDVKM. V lost 5 bases and J lost 3; bases outside the gene matches: 11. In DNA, the CDR3 is TGTGCCAGCAGTCCGCCGGGGAGTAGCGGGAAAGAGACCCAGTACTTC. Protein: CASSPPGSSGKETQYF.

This clonotype showed up just once. The J gene is TRBJ2-1, the V gene TRBV7-2; TRBD2 matches at 10 bases. Losses at the gene ends were 5 bases for V and 4 bases for J; bases not matched to a gene: 11. The CDR3 consists of 17 residues. In germline, CDR1 is SGHTA, CDR2 FQGNSA. CDR3 residues: CASSTPSAGGRYNEQFF. The CDR3 DNA reads as TGTGCCAGCAGCACCCCGTCAGCGGGGGGGCGGTACAATGAGCAGTTCTTC.

This clonotype came up many times. The chain joins TRBV20-1 to TRBJ2-7; D is ambiguous. The CDR3 length is 11 residues. Looked up from germline, CDR1 is DFQATT and CDR2 is SNEGSKA (reference sequence). V shed 3 bases and J shed 6 bases, with 9 bases lying between them. In DNA, the CDR3 is TGCAGTGCTAGCCTCAGTCGCGAGCAGTACTTC. Its translation: CSASLSREQYF.

About this clonotype itself: One end of the junction varies from germline; a read error may be responsible. V is TRBV28 and J is TRBJ1-5; no reliable D call. This CDR3 comprises 14 residues. Germline values: CDR1 MDHEN, CDR2 SYDVKM. The CDR3 coding sequence is TGTGCCATCAGTTTATTCGGCAGCAATCAGCCCCAGCATTTT. Translating gives CAISLFGSNQPQHF.

This chain links TRBV15 with TRBJ2-7; D may be TRBD2 (5 bases). The CDR3 contains 12 residues. The germline V and J ends were trimmed by 1 base and 5 bases, with 6 bases remaining between them. The germline CDR1 and CDR2 sequences are LNHNV and YYDKDF (reference sequence). The chain's CDR3 is CATSRVGDEQYF. CDR3 coding DNA: TGTGCCACCAGCAGAGTCGGGGACGAGCAGTACTTC.

Ten or more counts support this clonotype. This chain uses TRBV11-2 with TRBJ2-4, with D possibly TRBD1 on 5 matching bases. This CDR3 region has 15 residues. Germline V gene sequence: CDR1 SGHAT, CDR2 FQNNGV. V lost 0 bases and J lost 2, with 8 bases in between. CDR3 sequence: CASSLEDTPKNIQYF. CDR3 nucleotides: TGTGCCAGCAGCTTAGAGGACACCCCCAAAAACATTCAGTACTTC.